The 18 T cell receptor beta chains presented below share a single source sample, sequenced in a study of blood T cell repertoires in COVID-19. Data came from immunoSEQ multiplex PCR; TCRdb stores just in-frame clones and leaves some out. The data contain over 200,000 clones, around 80% of them singletons. The specimen sequenced was peripheral blood. The receptors were sampled from a middle-aged man with acute or convalescent COVID-19.

This sequence joins TRBV3-1 (or the pseudogene TRBV3-2) and TRBJ1-2; 8 bases fit TRBD1. Trimming removed 0 bases from V and 6 bases from J; junction bases left unmatched: 9. The germline CDR1 and CDR2 sequences are LGHDT and YNNKEL (reference sequence). This CDR3 region has 16 residues. The CDR3 reads CASSQDRGDRGNGYTF. The CDR3 bases are TGTGCCAGCAGCCAAGATCGAGGAGACAGGGGTAATGGCTACACCTTC.

This chain uses TRBV25-1 with TRBJ1-1; D not certain. The CDR3 loop spans 14 amino acids. The germline gives CDR1 MGHDK, CDR2 SYGVNS. With 7 bases removed from V and 3 bases from J, the gap between germline ends came to 15 bases. This CDR3 reads CASTSRETHTEAFF. The DNA of the CDR3 is TGTGCCAGCACCTCCCGGGAGACGCACACTGAAGCTTTCTTT.

J is TRBJ1-2 and V is TRBV30; 8 bases fit TRBD1. CDR3 length: 17 amino acids. J was trimmed by 4 bases and V by 2 bases; bases with no gene match: 15. Germline CDR1 GTSNPN, CDR2 SVGIG (reference sequence). This chain's CDR3 is CAWSKSLGTGTFYGYTF. The DNA of the CDR3 is TGTGCCTGGAGTAAATCGCTCGGGACAGGCACTTTCTATGGCTACACCTTC.

This clone was seen a single time. V is TRBV5-8 and J is TRBJ1-4, with a weak D call TRBD1 (6 bases). The V end lost 8 bases, the J end lost 4 bases, and 15 bases lay between the germline ends. The length of the CDR3 is 14 residues. The germline V gene encodes CDR1 SGHTS and CDR2 YDEGEE. The chain's CDR3 is CASQLPGVNEKLFF. As DNA, the CDR3 is TGTGCCAGTCAGCTTCCAGGGGTTAATGAAAAACTGTTTTTT. Full variable domain (rest looked up from reference TRBV5-8 and TRBJ1-4): EAGVTQSPTHLIKTRGQQATLRCSPISGHTSVYWYQQALGLGLQFLLWYDEGEERNRGNFPPRFSGRQFPNYSSELNVNALELEDSALYLCASQLPGVNEKLFFGSGTQLSVL.

The rearrangement uses TRBV21-1 and TRBJ1-2; TRBD1 was called by the table and not checked on the DNA. TRBV21-1 counts as a pseudogene. CDR3 length: 17 amino acids. The CDR3 DNA is TGTGCCAGCAGCAAAGGCCGAACAGGATTTACTAACTATGGCTACACCTTC. As protein: CASSKGRTGFTNYGYTF.

V gene TRBV2 combines with J gene TRBJ1-2; TRBD1 might be the D (5 bases). V was pared by 6 bases and J by 8 bases, with 19 bases between. The germline V gene has CDR1 SNHLY and CDR2 FYNNEI. The CDR3 is made up of 14 amino acids. CDR3 sequence (DNA): TGTGCCAGCAGGCGGGACGGGGTAGGATCGGGCTACACCTTC. This translates into CASRRDGVGSGYTF.

This sequence joins TRBV6-5 and TRBJ2-3; 9 bases match TRBD2. In germline, CDR1 is MNHEY, CDR2 SVGAGI. The CDR3 contains 14 residues. J lost 5 bases, V lost 7 bases, and 7 bases had no gene match. The CDR3 reads CASKTSGSGDTQYF. The DNA of the CDR3 is TGTGCCAGCAAGACTAGCGGTTCGGGAGATACGCAGTATTTT.

V is TRBV18 and J is TRBJ1-5; a possible D gene is TRBD1 (5 bases). Germline lookup yields CDR1 KGHSH and CDR2 LQKENI. This CDR3 has 17 amino acids. Trimming shortened V by 6 bases and J by 5 bases, and 23 bases separated the two germline ends. The CDR3 reads CASSAGRGSIRYQPQHF. CDR3 sequence (DNA): TGTGCCAGCTCCGCGGGGAGGGGCTCAATACGGTATCAGCCCCAGCATTTT.

The V gene is TRBV6-5, the J gene TRBJ2-5, with 12 bases lining up with TRBD2. CDR3 length: 13 amino acids. Germline assignment: CDR1 MNHEY and CDR2 SVGAGI. V lost 5 bases and J lost 7; bases outside the gene matches: 2. CDR3 amino acids: CASSLAGGGTQYF. The CDR3 DNA sequence: TGTGCCAGCAGTCTAGCGGGAGGGGGGACCCAGTACTTC.

V is TRBV29-1 and J is TRBJ1-1, with TRBD1 identical over 9 bases. Germline CDR1 is SQVTM and CDR2 is ANQGSEA. This CDR3 contains 13 residues. J gave up 5 bases and V 6 bases, and 7 bases lay outside the gene matches. The CDR3 reads CSVRHRGRTEAFF. CDR3 nucleotides: TGCAGCGTGCGTCACAGGGGGCGGACTGAAGCTTTCTTT.

This clone has a single count. V usage is TRBV7-2 and J usage is TRBJ2-3, with D possibly being TRBD1 (6 bases). The germline CDR1 and CDR2 sequences are SGHTA and FQGNSA. V shed 2 bases and J shed 6 bases, with 12 bases lying between them. This CDR3 comprises 14 residues. The CDR3 coding sequence is TGTGCCAGCAGCTTAAGTACAGGGCAGGATACGCAGTATTTT. As protein: CASSLSTGQDTQYF.

The chain couples TRBV30 to TRBJ2-3, with 7 bases fitting TRBD1. From germline, CDR1 is GTSNPN and CDR2 SVGIG (reference sequence). Trimming removed 3 bases from V and 3 bases from J; junction bases left unmatched: 3. This CDR3 spans 13 amino acids. This CDR3 is CAWRTGQTDTQYF. The CDR3 DNA reads as TGTGCCTGGAGGACAGGGCAGACAGATACGCAGTATTTT.

The chain uses TRBV4-2 and TRBJ2-3; TRBD2 matches 8 bases. This CDR3 has 16 amino acids. The V gene end was trimmed by 4 bases and the J gene end by 0 bases; junction bases not matched to a gene: 6. Germline V CDR1 and CDR2: LGHNA, YNFKEQ. The CDR3 sequence is CASSLWVAGSTDTQYF. The CDR3 region has the DNA TGTGCCAGCAGCCTTTGGGTAGCGGGAAGCACAGATACGCAGTATTTT.

This clone was detected many times. V gene TRBV5-6 combines with J gene TRBJ2-7; tentatively, D is TRBD2 (5 bases). Looked up from germline, CDR1 is SGHDT and CDR2 is YYEEEE. V lost 4 bases and J 1 base, leaving 12 bases between the germline ends. CDR3 size: 14 residues. The CDR3 is CASSGDYLSYEQYF. The CDR3 DNA is TGTGCCAGCAGCGGAGACTACTTATCCTACGAGCAGTACTTC.

The V and J genes are TRBV7-2 and TRBJ1-5; TRBD1 aligns across 7 bases. The CDR3 consists of 15 residues. Trimming at V came to 5 bases and at J to 6 bases, leaving 10 bases not matched to a gene. CDR1 is SGHTA and CDR2 is FQGNSA in the germline V gene. CDR3 coding DNA: TGTGCCAGCAGCCCCCTAGGCGAGGGGGCTCAGCCCCAGCATTTT. Protein product: CASSPLGEGAQPQHF.

The V and J genes are TRBV5-8 and TRBJ2-2; D perhaps matches TRBD1 (5 bases). Germline assignment: CDR1 SGHTS and CDR2 YDEGEE. This CDR3 comprises 16 residues. V lost 3 bases and J 1 base, leaving 13 bases between the germline ends. The CDR3 DNA reads TGTGCCAGCAGCTCCTTCTTCGGACAGAACACCGGGGAGCTGTTTTTT. Translation gives CASSSFFGQNTGELFF.

The V and J genes are TRBV4-2 and TRBJ2-7; 10 nucleotides align to TRBD2. Per the germline V gene, CDR1 is LGHNA and CDR2 is YNFKEQ. Trimming cost V 1 base and J 7 bases; bases outside gene matches: 7. CDR3 length: 15 amino acids. CDR3 coding DNA: TGTGCCAGCAGCCAAGTTCTAGCGGGAGCTAATGAGCAGTACTTC. This encodes CASSQVLAGANEQYF.

The chain links TRBV9 to TRBJ2-3; 12 bases are a match to TRBD2. The CDR3 runs 14 residues. J gave up 7 bases and V 3 bases, and 3 bases lay outside the gene matches. Germline loops: CDR1 SGDLS, CDR2 YYNGEE. CDR3 amino acids: CASSAGLAGYTQYF. DNA of the CDR3: TGTGCCAGCAGCGCCGGACTAGCGGGATATACGCAGTATTTT.